The source of this TCR beta chain is a study of CD8+CD57+ T cells in acquired aplastic anemia. Overall study results and limits: Common to patients and controls were 25 to 30 CD8+ CDR3 sequences.

Sequencing was done on patients that had shown CD8+CD57+ cell expansion by flow cytometry. The blood sampling took place in patients who had so far received no therapy. Both TCR beta VDJ combination and CDR3 sequence profiling were carried out. Genomic DNA was the template for this profiling. TCRdb reprocessed the reads via MiXCR and lists one record per CDR3 protein. The table shows about 160,000 distinct CDR3 sequences, with about 45% occurring only once. As for this clonotype: Its target is unknown.

Germline-derived CDR1 and CDR2 are SEHNR and FQNEAQ (reference sequence). The ends were cut back, 3 bases at V and 2 bases at J, with 8 bases in the middle. The length of the CDR3 is 13 residues. Sequences were obtained from sorted CD4+, CD8+, or CD8+CD57+ T cells (not recorded which) from PBMCs. V gene TRBV7-9 combines with J gene TRBJ2-7; no firm D call. The receptor was isolated from a human donor with aplastic anemia. The CDR3 DNA reads as TGTGCCAGCAGCTTCGGCGTTGCCTACGAGCAGTACTTC. It encodes CASSFGVAYEQYF.